Following are 8 T cell receptor beta chains from one sample sequenced in a study of blood T cell repertoires in COVID-19. The table came from immunoSEQ multiplex PCR; TCRdb's copy has only in-frame clones and leaves some out. Here the sample spans about 260,000 clones, about 80% being singletons. Sequenced input: PBMCs or T cells enriched from blood (not recorded which). The receptors derive from a young man with acute COVID-19.

This clone was seen only a few times. The chain is built from TRBV28 and TRBJ2-1; 9 bases align to TRBD2. Germline-derived CDR1 and CDR2 are MDHEN and SYDVKM. CDR3 length: 12 residues. V lost 6 bases to trimming and J lost 14 bases; unmatched junction nucleotides: 8. The CDR3 reads CASSWGLASKFF. CDR3 DNA: TGTGCCAGCAGCTGGGGACTAGCTTCTAAGTTCTTC.

This chain connects TRBV6-5 to TRBJ2-2; 9 nucleotides match TRBD1. Germline loops: CDR1 MNHEY, CDR2 SVGAGI. The CDR3 extends over 15 amino acids. The V gene end was trimmed by 6 bases and the J gene end by 3 bases; junction bases not matched to a gene: 5. CDR3 sequence reads: CASSVDRGDTGELFF. The CDR3 region has the DNA TGTGCCAGCAGCGTGGACAGGGGTGACACCGGGGAGCTGTTTTTT.

Remarks on this clone: Different DNA sequences within this sample yield the same CDR3. The J gene is TRBJ2-5, the V gene TRBV12-3 or TRBV12-4; perhaps TRBD2 as D (6 bases). Trimming took off 3 bases at V and 5 bases at J, with 10 bases between the two ends. CDR3 length: 13 amino acids. DNA for the CDR3: TGTGCCAGCAGTTTGCCGGGAGTGGAGACCCAGTACTTC. Translation gives CASSLPGVETQYF.

The chain uses TRBV19 and TRBJ1-1, with TRBD1 matching 9 bases. With 3 bases clipped from V and 4 bases from J, the junction kept 12 bases outside the gene matches. From germline, CDR1 is LNHDA and CDR2 SQIVND (reference sequence). CDR3 length: 17 residues. In DNA form, the CDR3 reads TGTGCCAGTAGTATCCCCCCATCCGGGACAGGGTTCACTGAAGCTTTCTTT. It is translated as CASSIPPSGTGFTEAFF. Together with reference TRBV19 and TRBJ1-1, the CDR3 gives the full variable domain: DGGITQSPKYLFRKEGQNVTLSCEQNLNHDAMYWYRQDPGQGLRLIYYSQIVNDFQKGDIAEGYSVSREKKESFPLTVTSAQKNPTAFYLCASSIPPSGTGFTEAFFGQGTRLTVV.

This sequence joins TRBV6-5 and TRBJ2-2; tentatively, D is TRBD1 (6 bases). Per germline, CDR1 MNHEY and CDR2 SVGAGI. The V and J ends lost 0 bases and 3 bases respectively, with 11 bases between them. CDR3 length equals 16 residues. CDR3 DNA sequence: TGTGCCAGCAGTTACTCGAGTTCAGGGGACACCGGGGAGCTGTTTTTT. Its protein product is CASSYSSSGDTGELFF.

The V and J genes are TRBV30 and TRBJ1-2, with D possibly TRBD1 on 6 matching bases. V was clipped by 5 bases and J by 3 bases, with 16 bases between them. The length of the CDR3 is 14 residues. Germline lookup yields CDR1 GTSNPN and CDR2 SVGIG (reference sequence). The CDR3 bases are TGTGCCTGGTCCGGGACACCCAAGTACTATGGCTACACCTTC. Its protein product is CAWSGTPKYYGYTF.

This clone was seen a single time. The chain uses TRBV6-1 and TRBJ1-4; a weak D match, TRBD1 (6 bases). The germline V and J ends were trimmed by 2 bases and 0 bases, with 10 bases remaining between them. CDR1 MNHNS and CDR2 SASEGT come from the germline V gene. This CDR3 contains 16 residues. The CDR3 protein is CASSELNRATNEKLFF. The CDR3, as DNA: TGTGCCAGCAGTGAACTAAACAGGGCAACTAATGAAAAACTGTTTTTT.

The chain has TRBV24-1 and TRBJ2-3, with D perhaps TRBD1 (5 bases). Trimming took 2 bases from V and 4 from J, leaving 9 bases between them. Per the germline V gene, CDR1 is KGHDR and CDR2 is SFDVKD. The CDR3 has 14 residues. As DNA, the CDR3 is TGTGCCACCAGTGATTCAGGGTACGCAGATACGCAGTATTTT. Translation gives CATSDSGYADTQYF.